This T cell receptor (beta chain) was sequenced in a study of control samples from healthy donors and cancer patients. Here immunoSEQ multiplex PCR was the method, and the copy in TCRdb shows in-frame clones only, minus some. This table holds 170,000 or so clones, approximately 94% found once. The germline gives CDR1 GTSNPN, CDR2 SVGIG (reference sequence). With 2 bases removed from V and 2 bases from J, the gap between germline ends came to 1 base. CDR3 length: 11 residues. The receptor was derived from a woman aged 40 to 55 in good health. The V call is TRBV30, the J call TRBJ1-3; D gene uncertain. The sample taken for sequencing was blood. Written as DNA, the CDR3 is TGTGCCTGGAGTACTGGAAACACCATATATTTT. This translates into CAWSTGNTIYF.